The entry below describes one TCR beta chain. Generated by immunoSEQ multiplex PCR, the TCRdb table keeps only in-frame clones and is missing some. The repertoire holds around 290,000 clones, 88% seen once, with about 1% in the top ten. This record belongs to a study of blood T cell repertoires in COVID-19. Turning to the study itself: Sites across the United States, Italy and Spain contributed samples from acute and convalescent COVID-19. Nucleic acid was either cDNA or gDNA, and it came from T cells, B-cell-depleted T cells, or PBMCs.

Donors in Cohort 3 counted as recovered after two negative PCRs, clearance, or symptom resolution. The CDR3 loop spans 15 amino acids. The germline CDR1 and CDR2 sequences are MNHEY and SMNVEV (reference sequence). With V trimmed by 6 bases and J by 4 bases, 10 bases remained unmatched. The sample was PBMCs or T cells enriched from blood (not recorded which). This TCR was sampled from a woman aged 25 to 39 who had recovered from COVID-19. The genes are TRBV27 and TRBJ2-3; 7 bases fit TRBD1. CDR3 residues: CASSLQGTRADTQYF. CDR3 sequence (DNA): TGTGCCAGCAGCCTACAGGGGACCCGCGCAGATACGCAGTATTTT.